The 8 T cell receptor beta chains below were found in one sample sequenced in a study of OX40 agonist ivuxolimab in advanced cancers. Assay used: immunoSEQ multiplex PCR; TCRdb lists only in-frame clones, some missing. Of approximately 49,000 clones in the sample, around 84% are singletons; the top ten hold around 20%. This sample comprised CD4+ or CD8+ T cells sorted from blood, obtained in a trial of the OX40 agonist ivuxolimab. The receptors stem from an adult with an advanced solid tumor such as melanoma, head and neck, liver or kidney cancer.

J is TRBJ2-3 and V is TRBV28; D possibly corresponds to TRBD2 (6 bases). In germline, CDR1 is MDHEN, CDR2 SYDVKM. Trimming cost V 3 bases and J 0 bases, with 19 bases left between them. The CDR3 extends over 18 amino acids. CDR3 sequence reads: CASSFLLGGPYSTDTQYF. CDR3 DNA: TGTGCCAGCAGTTTCCTCCTGGGGGGTCCCTACAGCACAGATACGCAGTATTTT.

This chain uses TRBV27 with TRBJ1-5; the D is unclear. The V and J ends lost 6 bases and 7 bases respectively, with 16 bases between them. The CDR3 is made up of 14 amino acids. Germline V gene data show CDR1 as MNHEY and CDR2 as SMNVEV (reference sequence). The CDR3 sequence: CASSERVSGQPQHF. The CDR3 DNA sequence: TGTGCCAGCAGCGAGAGGGTTTCGGGGCAGCCCCAGCATTTT.

The genes are TRBV19 and TRBJ1-1; unclear D gene. Trimming took 3 bases from V and 4 from J, leaving 9 bases between them. This CDR3 has 13 residues. Germline V gene data show CDR1 as LNHDA and CDR2 as SQIVND (reference sequence). CDR3 nucleotides: TGTGCCAGTAGTATGAAGGGTTCCACTGAAGCTTTCTTT. Translating it yields CASSMKGSTEAFF.

The gene calls are TRBV19 and TRBJ1-3; no reliable D call. Germline V CDR1 and CDR2: LNHDA, SQIVND (reference sequence). The CDR3 has 15 amino acids. V was shortened by 4 bases and J by 0 bases, with 10 bases between the two germline ends. The CDR3 is CASSSRGYSGNTIYF. The CDR3 DNA sequence: TGTGCCAGTAGTAGCCGTGGGTACTCTGGAAACACCATATATTTT.

The gene calls are TRBV28 and TRBJ1-2; maybe TRBD1 (5 bases). The germline gives CDR1 MDHEN, CDR2 SYDVKM. This CDR3 contains 15 residues. V shed 5 bases and J shed 8 bases, with 21 bases lying between them. The CDR3 region is CASSVGPAGEGGYTF. CDR3 nucleotides: TGTGCCAGCAGTGTAGGACCCGCTGGGGAGGGGGGCTACACCTTC.

The chain uses TRBV11-2 and TRBJ2-2; 9 bases fit TRBD2. The CDR3 spans 15 residues. The germline V gene has CDR1 SGHAT and CDR2 FQNNGV. The J segment lost 7 bases and the V segment lost 3 bases, leaving 6 bases of the junction unmatched. CDR3 protein: CASSFLAGSSGELFF. CDR3 sequence (DNA): TGTGCCAGCAGCTTCCTAGCGGGGTCTAGCGGGGAGCTGTTTTTT.

The V call is TRBV19, the J call TRBJ2-5; 7 nucleotides match TRBD1. The V gene end was trimmed by 9 bases and the J gene end by 5 bases; junction bases not matched to a gene: 9. The V gene's germline CDR1 is LNHDA and CDR2 SQIVND (reference sequence). This CDR3 region has 13 residues. The DNA for the CDR3 is TGTGCCAGCTTAGGCAGGGGGTTGGAGACCCAGTACTTC. Protein sequence: CASLGRGLETQYF.

This clone has a single count. In the same sample, other DNA sequences code for this CDR3. The chain employs TRBV9 and TRBJ1-2, with unresolved D. V was shortened by 0 bases and J by 4 bases, with 4 bases between the two germline ends. The CDR3 sequence is 12 residues long. The germline V gene encodes CDR1 SGDLS and CDR2 YYNGEE. This chain's CDR3 is CASSVGGYGYTF. The CDR3 DNA reads TGTGCCAGCAGCGTAGGTGGCTATGGCTACACCTTC.